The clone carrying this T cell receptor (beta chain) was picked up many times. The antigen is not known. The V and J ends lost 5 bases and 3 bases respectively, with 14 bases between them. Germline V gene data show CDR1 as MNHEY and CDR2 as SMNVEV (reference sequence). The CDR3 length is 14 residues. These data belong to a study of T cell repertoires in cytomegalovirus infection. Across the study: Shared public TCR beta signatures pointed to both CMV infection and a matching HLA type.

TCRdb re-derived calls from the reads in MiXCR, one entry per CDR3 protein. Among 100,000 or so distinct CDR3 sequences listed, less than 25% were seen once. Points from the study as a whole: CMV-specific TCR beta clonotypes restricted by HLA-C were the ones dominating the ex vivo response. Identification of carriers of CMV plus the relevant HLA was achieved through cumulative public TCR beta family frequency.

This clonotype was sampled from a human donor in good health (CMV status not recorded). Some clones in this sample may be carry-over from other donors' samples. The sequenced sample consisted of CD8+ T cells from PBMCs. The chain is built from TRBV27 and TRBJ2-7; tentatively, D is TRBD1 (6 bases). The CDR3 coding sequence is TGTGCCAGCAGTCGCAACAGGGACCTCTACGAGCAGTACTTC. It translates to CASSRNRDLYEQYF.